This TCR beta chain was identified in a study of cytomegalovirus exposure and HLA in healthy donors (TCRdb year 2017). Context from the whole study: According to a later analysis, the 100 to 150 validation repertoires were produced on the same platform as the approximately 600 repertoires of the first cohort. The aim of the study was to test whether cataloging public T cell receptors could identify signatures of past pathogen exposure. In addition to the first cohort of around 670 subjects, a separate validation cohort of under 150 different subjects was used. To predict cytomegalovirus infection status, the study combined high-throughput TCR immunosequencing, statistical association of individual TCRs with disease status, and machine learning. Broad study findings and their caveats: While some public TCRs were present in many individuals, most TCR sequences turned up only very rarely across donors. All 120 repertoires were used to score co-occurrence in the validation cohort in a later analysis, because that analysis had no HLA typing for the cohort. The study gave a list of 150 to 200 TCR beta chains associated with cytomegalovirus. The authors suggested that the approach could potentially be extended to other disease states and immunological phenotypes. Cytomegalovirus status was reported to be diagnosed by the classifier with high specificity and sensitivity in both the original and validation cohorts. A few of the identified cytomegalovirus-associated TCR beta chains were confirmed in vitro to be specific for cytomegalovirus antigens. Subsequent analysis determined that TCRs grouped into clusters in the first cohort also showed a tendency toward co-occurrence across the 120 validation repertoires, and approximately 94% of cluster scores exceeded 0.

The donors belonged to the validation cohort of over a hundred subjects, which was separate from the roughly 670-subject first cohort. Regarding this clone: Its binding antigen is unknown. No much larger clone is present one base from it, and per-base qualities are unavailable.

Libraries came from the immunoSEQ multiplex PCR assay. On the authors' methods: A statistical classification framework was built to diagnose cytomegalovirus status from the catalog of TCR beta chain sequences. The clones in this table, taken by TCRdb from immuneACCESS, are in-frame only. Not every clone is retained; where verified, under half of the shortfall comes from an unresolved V gene, and the cause of the rest is unknown. The V and J calls and the clone size are those of that table, but D and trimming were determined from the DNA. The sample contains roughly 150,000 clones, roughly 91% of them found a single time. Of the sample, more than 2.5% is held by the ten largest clones. Unmatched junction bases come to 2, with V trimmed by 1 base and J by 3 bases. CDR1 and CDR2 (GTSNPN, SVGIG) derive from the germline V gene (reference sequence). Inclusive of the bounding cysteine and phenylalanine, the CDR3 is 14 residues long. Only CDR3 DNA is held: 42 bases, read in frame from base 1.

The rearrangement combines TRBV30 with TRBJ2-2, with TRBD1 identical over 7 junction bases. Sequencing was done on a sample of PBMCs. The receptor was isolated from a woman aged 18-30 years in good health and CMV-seropositive. The sequenced DNA: TGTGCCTGGAGTGCAGGGACAGACACCGGGGAGCTGTTTTTT. It translates to CAWSAGTDTGELFF. With the portions outside the CDR3 filled from the reference TRBV30 and TRBJ2-2 genes, the complete variable region becomes SQTIHQWPATLVQPVGSPLSLECTVEGTSNPNLYWYRQAAGRGLQLLFYSVGIGQISSEVPQNLSASRPQDRQFILSSKKLLLSDSGFYLCAWSAGTDTGELFFGEGSRLTVL.